This T cell receptor (beta chain) was retrieved from a study of blood T cell repertoires in COVID-19. Method: immunoSEQ multiplex PCR; TCRdb's copy keeps in-frame clones and lacks some. In the table there are 200,000 to 250,000 clones, roughly 83% of which are singletons. Living in 24 US areas, the participants were between 18 and 89 years of age. Recovered Cohort 3 donors showed two negative PCRs, clearance, or symptom resolution. After removal of 7 bases from V and 6 bases from J, the junction contained 10 bases not matched to a gene. This CDR3 is 14 amino acids long. Looked up from germline, CDR1 is SQVTM and CDR2 is ANQGSEA.

The receptor's source is a woman aged 45-59 years who had recovered from COVID-19. This chain links TRBV29-1 with TRBJ2-3, with 10 nucleotides matching TRBD1. The sample was PBMCs or T cells enriched from blood (not recorded which). The CDR3 DNA is TGCAGCGCACCGGGACAGGGGAGGTGGGATACGCAGTATTTT. This encodes CSAPGQGRWDTQYF.